These 12 T cell receptor beta chains share one sample of origin, sequenced in a study of cytomegalovirus exposure and HLA in healthy donors. PCR used 60 Vbeta primers and 13 Jbeta primers. Generated by immunoSEQ multiplex PCR, the TCRdb table keeps only in-frame clones and is missing some. The table records fewer than 100,000 clones, 60% to 85% of them present only once. Input material: PBMCs. The source is a male donor in good health and CMV-seronegative.

This chain joins TRBV5-1 and TRBJ2-2; 9 bases are a match to TRBD2. The J segment lost 4 bases and the V segment lost 5 bases, leaving 6 bases of the junction unmatched. Germline assignment: CDR1 SGHRS and CDR2 YFSETQ. CDR3 length: 15 amino acids. CDR3 region: CASRSGRIGTGELFF. The CDR3 region has the DNA TGCGCCAGCAGAAGCGGGAGGATAGGCACCGGGGAGCTGTTTTTT.

J is TRBJ2-7 and V is TRBV27; perhaps TRBD2 as D (5 bases). This CDR3 has 11 residues. Germline values: CDR1 MNHEY, CDR2 SMNVEV (reference sequence). V was pared by 10 bases and J by 9 bases, with 16 bases between. The CDR3 spells CATKGGSGQYF. The DNA for the CDR3 is TGTGCCACCAAAGGAGGATCGGGGCAGTACTTC.

The chain uses TRBV28 and TRBJ1-1; D perhaps matches TRBD1 (5 bases). CDR1 and CDR2 (germline): MDHEN, SYDVKM. V lost 6 bases and J lost 0, with 17 bases in between. This CDR3 is built from 16 residues. In nucleotides, the CDR3 is TGTGCCAGCAGACCCGACAGCAGCCCGATGAACACTGAAGCTTTCTTT. Amino acids: CASRPDSSPMNTEAFF.

A single count supports this clone. V is TRBV18 and J is TRBJ2-5; possibly TRBD1 for D (6 bases). There are 13 residues in the CDR3. The V and J ends lost 0 bases and 5 bases respectively, with 7 bases between them. The germline CDR1 and CDR2 sequences are KGHSH and LQKENI. CDR3 residues: CASSPPGAETQYF. The CDR3 nucleotides read TGTGCCAGCTCACCACCGGGGGCTGAGACCCAGTACTTC.

CDR3 coding DNA: TGCGCCAGCAGTACAACAGATACGCAGTATTTT. As protein: CASSTTDTQYF. This chain uses TRBV5-1 with TRBJ2-3; D remains unclear. Germline CDR1 and CDR2: SGHRS and YFSETQ. The CDR3 has 11 amino acids. V shed 5 bases and J shed 3 bases, with 4 bases lying between them.

This rearrangement joins TRBV19 to TRBJ1-2; tentatively, D is TRBD1 (6 bases). V dropped 4 bases and J dropped 4 bases, with 10 bases sitting between them. The germline CDR1 and CDR2 sequences are LNHDA and SQIVND (reference sequence). This CDR3 is built from 13 residues. CDR3 nucleotides: TGTGCCAGTAGTACCGCCAGGGGCTATGGCTACACCTTC. Residues: CASSTARGYGYTF.

V and J are TRBV5-1 and TRBJ1-2; a weak D match, TRBD1 (5 bases). The CDR3 is 15 residues long. V lost 7 bases and J 5 bases, leaving 21 bases between the germline ends. Germline V gene lookup returns CDR1 SGHRS and CDR2 YFSETQ. CDR3 protein: CASRQTDGGGYGYTF. As DNA, the CDR3 is TGCGCCAGCCGCCAAACCGACGGGGGGGGATATGGCTACACCTTC.

This clone appeared a single time. CDR3 in DNA: TGTGCCAGCAGTACCGGGACTTCTCGAGGGGAGCAGTACTTC. Translation: CASSTGTSRGEQYF. The gene calls are TRBV2 and TRBJ2-7, with a possible D match to TRBD2 (6 bases). V lost 5 bases and J 7 bases, leaving 18 bases between the germline ends. This CDR3 spans 14 amino acids. Germline V CDR1 and CDR2: SNHLY, FYNNEI.

The rearrangement links TRBV28 to TRBJ1-5; possibly TRBD1 for D (6 bases). The V end lost 6 bases, the J end lost 7 bases, and 10 bases lay between the germline ends. The CDR3 extends over 12 amino acids. The germline V gene has CDR1 MDHEN and CDR2 SYDVKM. The CDR3 is CASRETGQPQHF. In DNA form, the CDR3 reads TGTGCCAGCAGAGAGACAGGCCAGCCCCAGCATTTT.

The chain recombines TRBV2 with TRBJ2-7; 10 nucleotides agree with TRBD1. Germline CDR1 and CDR2: SNHLY and FYNNEI. CDR3 length: 15 residues. Trimming cost V 8 bases and J 4 bases; bases outside gene matches: 11. The CDR3: CASSKDRGQGYEQYF. DNA of the CDR3: TGTGCCAGCTCTAAAGACAGGGGGCAAGGGTACGAGCAGTACTTC.

The V and J genes are TRBV4-2 and TRBJ2-7; D may be TRBD1 (5 bases). This CDR3 is built from 14 residues. Per germline, CDR1 LGHNA and CDR2 YNFKEQ. Trimming pared 0 bases from V and 5 bases from J, leaving 11 bases between. CDR3 nucleotides: TGTGCCAGCAGCCAAGAGGTCAGGGCTGACGAGCAGTACTTC. Encoded protein: CASSQEVRADEQYF.

V gene TRBV15 combines with J gene TRBJ1-3; the D gene is possibly TRBD1 (6 bases). The CDR3 is 13 residues long. With 7 bases removed from V and 1 base from J, the gap between germline ends came to 8 bases. Germline CDR1 LNHNV, CDR2 YYDKDF (reference sequence). DNA of the CDR3: TGTGCCACCACACAGGGATCTGGAAACACCATATATTTT. Its translation: CATTQGSGNTIYF. The full variable domain, with the rest looked up from reference TRBV15 and TRBJ1-3, is DAMVIQNPRYQVTQFGKPVTLSCSQTLNHNVMYWYQQKSSQAPKLLFHYYDKDFNNEADTPDNFQSRRPNTSFCFLDIRSPGLGDTAMYLCATTQGSGNTIYFGEGSWLTVV.